The source of this TCR beta chain is a study of T cell changes during pregnancy in multiple sclerosis (dated by TCRdb to between 2018 and 2021). With regard to the full study: In women with multiple sclerosis, the researchers looked at how the T cell repertoire shifted as pregnancy progressed.

From cysteine to phenylalanine, the CDR3 is 17 amino acids long. The sequence is cut down to CDR3 DNA, 51 bases in frame from base 1. The germline V gene gives CDR1 as SGHTA and CDR2 as FQGTGA. V is trimmed back by 2 bases and J by 4 bases, and the junction contains 11 bases that no gene match accounts for. Receptor libraries were prepared by the immunoSEQ multiplex PCR assay. TCRdb limited this immuneACCESS table to in-frame rearrangements with V and J called. A share of clones is missing; checked studies link under half to unresolved V genes, and the rest is unexplained. The sample includes around 30,000 clones, with 70% to 90% observed a single time. The top ten clones comprise 3% to 4% of the sample. A remark on this clone: Its antigen remains undetermined. One base away there is no much larger clone; base qualities are not given.

This material consisted of CD8+ T cells from peripheral blood mononuclear cells, taken in the third trimester of pregnancy. This clonotype originated in a female donor with multiple sclerosis, enrolled in a pregnancy study. The sequence links TRBV7-3 to TRBJ1-2, with 9 junctional bases fitting TRBD1. This receptor carries the CDR3 CASSLFGSTDRGYGYTF. In nucleotide form, the sequence is TGTGCCAGCAGCTTATTTGGTTCGACGGACAGGGGCTATGGCTACACCTTC.